These T cell receptor beta chains were read from a single sample in a study of T cells after yellow fever vaccination. TCRdb processed the 5' RACE reads anew with MiXCR; each CDR3 protein has one entry. The sample holds under 150,000 distinct CDR3 sequences; less than 9.5% are singletons and the top ten take around 0.73%. The specimen was CD4+ T cells sorted from PBMCs, collected 5 days after the yellow fever booster vaccination. The receptors were gathered from a man aged 25-40 years who received the YFV17D yellow fever vaccine. Both conserved end residues are part of each CDR3. The order of the fields is V gene, clone size, J gene, D gene, CDR3 DNA, CDR3 protein. The D gene is left open where the match is weak. Size tells how often a clone was seen (once, few, many) or the class of an expanded clone, and some rows leave it out.

>TRBV7-7|many|TRBJ2-5|TRBD2
TGTGCTAGCAGCTTAGGACGAGCGGGAGTTGTGGAGACCCAGTACTTC
CASSLGRAGVVETQYF
>TRBV12-5|-|TRBJ2-2|-
TGTGCTAGTGGCATGGTCCCGGGCCCCGGGGAGCTGTTTTTT
CASGMVPGPGELFF
>TRBV5-4|-|TRBJ2-3|TRBD2
TGTGCCAGCAGCTTGTTGACTAGCGGGAGCCTGGGCACAGATACGCAGTATTTT
CASSLLTSGSLGTDTQYF
>TRBV28|many|TRBJ2-7|-
TGTGCCAGCCTTACAGGGAGCTCCTACGAGCAGTACTTC
CASLTGSSYEQYF
>TRBV14|many|TRBJ2-5|-
TGTGCCAGCAGCCACTTGGAGACCCAGTACTTC
CASSHLETQYF
>TRBV6-5|many|TRBJ2-3|TRBD2
TGTGCCAGCAGTTGGAGACTAGCCAGCACAGATACGCAGTATTTT
CASSWRLASTDTQYF
>TRBV11-1|many|TRBJ2-1|-
TGTGCCAGCAGCTTAGAGAGGGGGGTCCGTAATGAGCAGTTCTTC
CASSLERGVRNEQFF
>TRBV28|many|TRBJ2-2|-
TGTGCCAGCAGTTCGACGTTGAACACCGGGGAGCTGTTTTTT
CASSSTLNTGELFF
>TRBV6-1|many|TRBJ2-7|-
TGTGCCAGCAGTGAAGCGAAAATCGGCGAGCAGTACTTC
CASSEAKIGEQYF
>TRBV7-9|many|TRBJ2-6|-
TGTGCCAGCAGCTTGAGGGGACAAGACTCTGGGGCCAACGTCCTGACTTTC
CASSLRGQDSGANVLTF
>TRBV19|many|TRBJ2-2|-
TGTGCCAGTAGTATGGGGTACACCGGGGAGCTGTTTTTT
CASSMGYTGELFF
>TRBV29-1|many|TRBJ1-1|-
TGCAGCGTTGTTAGACCGTTGAACACTGAAGCTTTCTTT
CSVVRPLNTEAFF
>TRBV3-1|many|TRBJ2-4|TRBD2
TGTGCCAGCAGCCAAGATCCGGGACTAGCGGGAGAAATTCAGTACTTC
CASSQDPGLAGEIQYF
>TRBV20-1|many|TRBJ2-1|-
TGCAGTGCTAGTGGCGTGAATGAGCAGTTCTTC
CSASGVNEQFF
>TRBV20-1|many|TRBJ1-2|TRBD1
TGCAGTGCTAGAGGGACAGGGCTACAATACTATGGCTACACCTTC
CSARGTGLQYYGYTF
>TRBV20-1|-|TRBJ2-6|-
TGCTGTGCTAGAGAGACAGGAACCCCCACTGGGGCCAACGTCCTGACTTTC
CCARETGTPTGANVLTF
>TRBV7-2|many|TRBJ2-7|-
TGTGCCAGCAGTACTGCCTACGAGCAGTACTTC
CASSTAYEQYF
>TRBV11-2|many|TRBJ2-7|TRBD2
TGTGCCAGCAGCCCGGGACTAGCGATAAACGAGCAGTACTTC
CASSPGLAINEQYF
>TRBV12-5|-|TRBJ2-3|-
TGTGCCAGCTCCAAGCAGCCCAGCACAGATACGCAGTATTTT
CASSKQPSTDTQYF
>TRBV27|-|TRBJ2-1|-
TGTGCCAGCAGTTTTACCCCCCTTCTGGGCTCCTACAATGAGCAGTTCTTC
CASSFTPLLGSYNEQFF
>TRBV20-1|many|TRBJ2-3|TRBD2
TGCAGTGCTAGTCCCCGACTAGCGGGGGGCACAGATACGCAGTATTTT
CSASPRLAGGTDTQYF
>TRBV15|many|TRBJ2-4|-
TGTGCCACCAGCAGAGCCGAGGCGGGACCTTTAGCCAAAAACATTCAGTACTTC
CATSRAEAGPLAKNIQYF
>TRBV20-1|few|TRBJ2-7|-
TGCAGTGCTAGAGTCCCGACAGGCCCGAGGCCCTACGAGCAGTACTTC
CSARVPTGPRPYEQYF
>TRBV7-9|many|TRBJ2-3|-
TGTGCCAGCAGCTTAAAGAGGCAGCGAGAAGGGACAGATACGCAGTATTTT
CASSLKRQREGTDTQYF
>TRBV2|-|TRBJ2-3|TRBD2
TGTGCCTGCAGTCCCCAGCGGACTAGCGGGAGGAGGGGCACAGATACGCAGTATTTT
CACSPQRTSGRRGTDTQYF
>TRBV5-4|few|TRBJ2-3|-
TGTGCCAGCAGCGCTCTCAGCGGCACAGATACGCAGTATTTT
CASSALSGTDTQYF
>TRBV20-1|many|TRBJ2-1|TRBD2
TGCAGTGCTAGTGGACTAGCGGGAGTTCATGAGCAGTTCTTC
CSASGLAGVHEQFF
>TRBV11-2|few|TRBJ1-2|-
TGTGCCAGCAGCCTGACTGACGGAGCTAACTATGGCTACACCTTC
CASSLTDGANYGYTF
>TRBV12-3/TRBV12-4|many|TRBJ2-1|-
TGTGCCAGCAGTTTGTCCAGGACGAGGAATGAGCAGTTCTTC
CASSLSRTRNEQFF
>TRBV12-3/TRBV12-4|-|TRBJ2-1|TRBD2
TGTGCCAGCAGTTCCTCGACTAGCGGGAGGAATGAGCAGTTCTTC
CASSSSTSGRNEQFF
>TRBV7-3|many|TRBJ2-2|-
TGTGCCAGCAGCGGAGATAACACCGGGGAGCTGTTTTTT
CASSGDNTGELFF
>TRBV20-1|many|TRBJ2-1|TRBD2
TGCAGTGCTAGAGATACCGCTAGCGGGGCCTACAATGAGCAGTTCTTC
CSARDTASGAYNEQFF
>TRBV4-3|many|TRBJ2-7|TRBD2
TGCGCCAGCAGCCAAGAAGGAGCGGGAGGGCACGAGCAGTACTTC
CASSQEGAGGHEQYF
>TRBV7-3|many|TRBJ2-1|TRBD2
TGTGCCAGCAGCGTAGCGGGTTCCTACAATGAGCAGTTCTTC
CASSVAGSYNEQFF
>TRBV2|-|TRBJ2-3|TRBD2
TGTACCTTCTGTTTAGCCGGGACTAGCGGCCTACCGCGTCAGGATACGCAGTATTTT
CTFCLAGTSGLPRQDTQYF
>TRBV12-3/TRBV12-4|-|TRBJ2-6|-
TGTGCCAGCGATAAGTCTGGGGCCAACGTCCTGACTTTC
CASDKSGANVLTF
>TRBV27|many|TRBJ2-5|-
TGTGCCAGCAGTTTTAGGCCGCGGGGAGAGACCCAGTACTTC
CASSFRPRGETQYF
>TRBV29-1|few|TRBJ2-1|-
TGCAGCGTTGACCCTTCAGGAGGTGAGCAGTTCTTC
CSVDPSGGEQFF
>TRBV12-3/TRBV12-4|few|TRBJ1-2|-
TGTGCCAGCACTCACACGCGGGGGCAGACCTATGGCTACACCTTC
CASTHTRGQTYGYTF
>TRBV7-8|many|TRBJ2-7|TRBD2
TGTGCCAGCAGCTTAGAAGCGGGGGTCTACGAGCAGTACTTC
CASSLEAGVYEQYF
>TRBV3-1|-|TRBJ2-3|-
TGTGCCAGCAGATCCCCCGGGGATACGCAGTATTTT
CASRSPGDTQYF
>TRBV7-2|many|TRBJ1-5|-
TGTGCCAGCAGCTTAGTGGGGAATCAGCCCCAGCATTTT
CASSLVGNQPQHF
>TRBV6-2/TRBV6-3|many|TRBJ2-1|-
TGTGCCAGCAGCCGCTTTGGGACAACTACCTCATTTGAGCAGTTCTTC
CASSRFGTTTSFEQFF
>TRBV6-1|few|TRBJ2-7|TRBD2
TGTGCCACCTCCCGCGGGGGGACATCCTCCTACGAGCAGTACTTC
CATSRGGTSSYEQYF
>TRBV20-1|once|TRBJ2-5|-
TGCTTTGCCCCGCCCAGGTCAGGCCCCGTGGAGACCCAGTACTTC
CFAPPRSGPVETQYF